The clone carrying this TCR beta chain was recorded many times. This entry belongs to a study of neurological immune-mediated disorders. TCRdb analysed the 5' RACE reads with MiXCR anew, one entry per CDR3 protein. The table has 65,000 to 95,000 distinct CDR3 sequences, nearly 6% seen once. Time point of the sample: longitudinal time-point 2. Trimming removed 3 bases from V and 3 bases from J, with 22 bases in between. This CDR3 has 17 amino acids. Germline-derived CDR1 and CDR2 are SGHRS and YFSETQ. This sequence joins TRBV5-1 and TRBJ2-7; a possible D gene is TRBD1 (6 bases). The receptor was derived from a woman aged 55-70 years with multiple sclerosis. Sequenced material: PBMCs. CDR3 DNA sequence: TGCGCCAGCAGCTCGGGCGTAATACAGGGTGAGAACTACGAGCAGTACTTC. It is translated as CASSSGVIQGENYEQYF.